Listed here is a single T cell receptor beta chain. What it binds is not known. The source of the sample is a study of persistence of HIV-infected CD4 T cells. Sequencing used immunoSEQ version 4 in survey mode. Measured with immunoSEQ multiplex PCR; TCRdb has only the in-frame clones, and not every one. The data hold under 20,000 clones, with 65% observed a single time. An overlapping HIV-1 Gag peptide pool stimulated these cells at 0.95 to 1 ug/peptide/mL. CD4+ T cells upregulating both CD40 ligand and CD69 were sorted as responding cells. The starting material was CD4+ T cells sorted from PBMCs after roughly 20-hour stimulation, obtained from a patient who received antiretroviral therapy. The TCR originated in an adult woman with HIV who was CMV-seropositive.

CDR3 bases: TGTGCCAGTAGTATTCAGGGCCAGGGGGCTTTCCAGCCCCAGCATTTT. Its translation: CASSIQGQGAFQPQHF. The chain employs TRBV19 and TRBJ1-5, with 8 bases matching TRBD1. CDR1 is LNHDA, CDR2 SQIVND, per germline (reference sequence). This CDR3 spans 16 amino acids. Unmatched junction bases numbered 11, after V lost 3 bases and J lost 7 bases.